This T cell receptor (beta chain) was recovered during a study of regulatory T cells in long-lasting Graves disease. Overall study findings and caveats: Reduced TCR diversity was observed in persistent Graves' patients versus newly diagnosed patients. Persistent disease samples used TRBV28, TRBJ1-2 and TRBJ2-5 preferentially. Thyroid tissue was not studied; only peripheral blood was.

HTBI primers from iRepertoire and Arm-PCR of CDR3 regions yielded the TCR beta libraries. TCRdb re-called the multiplex PCR reads through MiXCR, storing one row per CDR3 protein. The sample records 200,000 to 250,000 distinct CDR3 sequences, approximately 16% being singletons. Time point given: newly diagnosed GD, antithyroid drugs for less than 3 months. With RNA extracted from PBMCs as input, the TCR library was made. American Thyroid Association guidelines were used to diagnose Graves' disease. The CDR3 is 14 residues long. Trimming removed 2 bases from V and 5 bases from J, with 9 bases in between. Per the germline V gene, CDR1 is WSHSY and CDR2 is SAAADI. This clonotype was seen at least ten times. Its antigen is unknown.

The receptor comes from a female donor with Graves disease. The sequences come from peripheral blood mononuclear cells (PBMCs), collected at new diagnosis, from a patient treated with antithyroid drugs. The chain carries TRBV10-2 and TRBJ2-2; a possible D gene is TRBD2 (6 bases). The CDR3 region has the DNA TGCGCCAGCAGTGAGGACGGGAGAACCGGGGAGCTGTTTTTT. This gives the protein CASSEDGRTGELFF.